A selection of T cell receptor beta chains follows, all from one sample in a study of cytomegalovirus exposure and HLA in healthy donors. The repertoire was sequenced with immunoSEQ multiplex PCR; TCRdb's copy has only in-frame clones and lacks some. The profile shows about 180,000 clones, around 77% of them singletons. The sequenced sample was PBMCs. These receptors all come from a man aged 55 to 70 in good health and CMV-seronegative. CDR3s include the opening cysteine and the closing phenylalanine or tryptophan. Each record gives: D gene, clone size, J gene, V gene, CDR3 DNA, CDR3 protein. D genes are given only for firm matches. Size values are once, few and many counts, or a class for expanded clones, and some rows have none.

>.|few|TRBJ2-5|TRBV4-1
TGCGCCAGCAGCTTCGACAGCGGGGAGACCCAGTACTTC
CASSFDSGETQYF
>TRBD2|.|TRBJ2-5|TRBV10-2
TGCGCCAGCAGTGAGTCGGCGCGGGGGGGCAGAGAGACCCAGTACTTC
CASSESARGGRETQYF
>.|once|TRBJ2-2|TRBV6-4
TGTGCCAGCAGTGAGTCCAGTCCCGGGGAGCTGTTTTTT
CASSESSPGELFF
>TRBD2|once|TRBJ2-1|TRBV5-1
TGCGCCAGCAGCCCGGGACTAGCGGGAGGGATCAGCAATGAGCAGTTCTTC
CASSPGLAGGISNEQFF
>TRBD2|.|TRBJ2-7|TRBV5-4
TGTGCCAGCAGCCCGGGACTAGCGGGAGCGTCCTACGAGCAGTACTTC
CASSPGLAGASYEQYF
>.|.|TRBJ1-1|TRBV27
TGTGCCAGCAGTTTAGTCAAACAGATGAACACTGAAGCTTTCTTT
CASSLVKQMNTEAFF
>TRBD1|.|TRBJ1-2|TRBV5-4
TGTGCCAGCAGCCTAGGACAGGGGTGGACTGGCTACACCTTC
CASSLGQGWTGYTF
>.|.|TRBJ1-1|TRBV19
TGTGCCAGTAGTATGGGAGCGGGTGGCACTGAAGCTTTCTTT
CASSMGAGGTEAFF
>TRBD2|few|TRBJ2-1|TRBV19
TGTGCCAGTAGTATAGGTGGACTAGCGGGAGCAGGGTCCTACAATGAGCAGTTCTTC
CASSIGGLAGAGSYNEQFF
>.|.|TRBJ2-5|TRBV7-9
TGTTCCAGCAGCTTAGACTTGAGCACCCAGTACTTC
CSSSLDLSTQYF
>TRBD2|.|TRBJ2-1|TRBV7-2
TGTGCCAGCAGGTGGACTAGCGGGAACAATGAGCAGTTCTTC
CASRWTSGNNEQFF
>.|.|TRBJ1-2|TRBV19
TGTGCCAGTAGTATCGCACTCGGGGGGATTGATGGCTACACCTTC
CASSIALGGIDGYTF
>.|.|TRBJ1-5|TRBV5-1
TGCGCCAGCAGCCAGTCGCGGGGGGGAGGTGGGGAGCCCCAGCATTTT
CASSQSRGGGGEPQHF
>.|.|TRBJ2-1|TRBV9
TGTGCCAGCAGCGTTGCTACGCCTAGCTCCTACAATGAGCAGTTCTTC
CASSVATPSSYNEQFF
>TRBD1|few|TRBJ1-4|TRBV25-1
TGTGCCAGCACTAGAGGGACAGGGGCTGAAAAACTGTTTTTT
CASTRGTGAEKLFF
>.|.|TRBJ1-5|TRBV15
TGTGCCACCAGCAGAGATGAGAGATATAGCAATCAGCCCCAGCATTTT
CATSRDERYSNQPQHF
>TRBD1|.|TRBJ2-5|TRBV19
TGTGCCAGTAGTCCGAGACAGGGAGTAGAGACCCAGTACTTC
CASSPRQGVETQYF
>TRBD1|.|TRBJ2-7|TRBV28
TGTGCCAGCAGTACGGACAGGGGTGCCACCTACGAGCAGTACTTC
CASSTDRGATYEQYF
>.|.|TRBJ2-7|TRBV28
TGTGCCAGCAGTTTAAATCCACCCGGGGGAAACGAGCAGTACTTC
CASSLNPPGGNEQYF
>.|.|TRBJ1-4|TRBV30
TGTGCCTGGACCCCGGGGAACAGCAATGAAAAACTGTTTTTT
CAWTPGNSNEKLFF
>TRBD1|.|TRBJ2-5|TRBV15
TGTGCCACCAGCGACCGGACAGGGGGGCGGGAGACCCAGTACTTC
CATSDRTGGRETQYF
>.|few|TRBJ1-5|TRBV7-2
TGTGCCAGCAGCCCCTTCGGGGGTAGCAATCAGCCCCAGCATTTT
CASSPFGGSNQPQHF
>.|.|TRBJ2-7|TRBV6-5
TGTGCCAGCAGTTACCTAGACAGATACGAGCAGTACTTC
CASSYLDRYEQYF
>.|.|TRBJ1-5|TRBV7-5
TGTGTCAGAAGCCCACCGGAGCTCAATCAGCCCCAGCATTTT
CVRSPPELNQPQHF
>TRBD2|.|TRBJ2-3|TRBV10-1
TGCGCCAGCAGTACTAGCGGGATGCCAGATACGCAGTATTTT
CASSTSGMPDTQYF
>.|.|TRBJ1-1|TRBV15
TGTGCCACCAGCAGAGATCGGGGCACTGAAGCTTTCTTT
CATSRDRGTEAFF
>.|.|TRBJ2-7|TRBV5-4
TGTGCCAGCAGCTTGCCCACAGGGTCCCACGAGCAGTACTTC
CASSLPTGSHEQYF
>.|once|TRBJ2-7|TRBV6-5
TGTGCCAGCAGCAAGTCCGCTTCCTACGAGCAGTACTTC
CASSKSASYEQYF
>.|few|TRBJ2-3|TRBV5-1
TGCGCCAGCAGCTTGACGGCAGATACGCAGTATTTT
CASSLTADTQYF
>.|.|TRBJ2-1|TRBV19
TGTGCCAGTAGTATCCTGGGGCCCACATCCTACAATGAGCAGTTCTTC
CASSILGPTSYNEQFF
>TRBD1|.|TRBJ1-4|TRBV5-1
TGCGCCAGCAGCTTGGAGGGGGCGGGGAATGAAAAACTGTTTTTT
CASSLEGAGNEKLFF